The clone carrying this TCR beta chain was seen ten or more times. Stability of Graves' hyperthyroidism was defined as absent ophthalmopathy progression within 18 months. Hyperthyroidism was newly diagnosed in patients aged 18 to 65 (duration under 2 months). Fresh peripheral blood, roughly 9.8 ml of it, supplied the PBMCs. The data originate from a study of T cells in Graves' hyperthyroidism and ophthalmopathy. Study overall: Any treatment followed the collection of peripheral blood at initial diagnosis.

From germline, CDR1 is MNHNS and CDR2 SASEGT. This CDR3 spans 15 amino acids. Unmatched junction bases numbered 11, after V lost 5 bases and J lost 6 bases. Regions amplified from RNA transcripts were the TCR beta CDR3 regions. The HTBI primer set drove a first-round RT-PCR of the TCR CDR3. One entry per CDR3 protein, called by TCRdb with MiXCR from the multiplex PCR reads. The table lists more than 500,000 distinct CDR3 sequences, around 13% of them singletons. This clonotype originated in a woman in her thirties or forties with Graves' hyperthyroidism. Sequenced: blood. The genes are TRBV6-1 and TRBJ1-1; 8 bases line up with TRBD1. This chain's CDR3 is CASSPSGQVGPEAFF. DNA of the CDR3: TGTGCCAGCAGTCCATCGGGACAGGTTGGACCTGAAGCTTTCTTT.